The 14 T cell receptor beta chains given below trace back to one sample, sequenced in a study of T cell responses to AZD1222 COVID-19 vaccine. Assay used: immunoSEQ multiplex PCR; TCRdb lists only in-frame clones, some missing. The sample shows fewer than 150,000 clones, under 90% of them seen only once. Sequencing used peripheral blood, obtained on day 0 of AZD1222 vaccination. These receptors were obtained from an adult in good health.

Only one count was recorded for this clone. The rearrangement joins TRBV7-9 to TRBJ2-3; 10 bases line up with TRBD2. Germline CDR1 reads SEHNR; CDR2 reads FQNEAQ (reference sequence). The J segment lost 0 bases and the V segment lost 2 bases, leaving 5 bases of the junction unmatched. The length of the CDR3 is 17 residues. The CDR3, as DNA: TGTGCCAGCAGCTTATCGCTAGCGGGGGTGAGCACAGATACGCAGTATTTT. This sequence encodes CASSLSLAGVSTDTQYF.

The DNA for the CDR3 is TGTGCCAGCAGCTTGCCAGCCGACTACGAGCAGTACTTC. Translation: CASSLPADYEQYF. This chain uses TRBV7-9 with TRBJ2-7; no clear D. The CDR3 has 13 residues. Trimming shortened V by 3 bases and J by 3 bases, and 9 bases separated the two germline ends. In germline, CDR1 is SEHNR, CDR2 FQNEAQ (reference sequence).

The CDR3 region has the DNA TGTGCCAGCAGTGAAAAGAGGGGCCCAGAGACCCAGTACTTC. Residues: CASSEKRGPETQYF. The rearrangement uses TRBV6-1 and TRBJ2-5; TRBD1 or TRBD2 may be the D gene (5 bases each). V was cut by 2 bases and J by 4 bases, with 11 bases left in between. In germline, CDR1 is MNHNS, CDR2 SASEGT. This CDR3 has 14 amino acids.

The chain uses TRBV30 and TRBJ1-1; D not resolved. This CDR3 comprises 13 residues. The V end lost 0 bases, the J end lost 1 base, and 6 bases lay between the germline ends. Germline V gene sequence: CDR1 GTSNPN, CDR2 SVGIG (reference sequence). This CDR3 reads CAWSVQTNTEAFF. CDR3 sequence (DNA): TGTGCCTGGAGTGTACAAACGAACACTGAAGCTTTCTTT.

This chain connects TRBV12-3 or TRBV12-4 to TRBJ1-5; D is possibly TRBD1 (5 bases). The CDR3 totals 13 residues. Trimming removed 8 bases from V and 0 bases from J, with 8 bases in between. The CDR3 DNA reads TGTGCCAGCCAGACAGTTAGCAATCAGCCCCAGCATTTT. Translating it yields CASQTVSNQPQHF.

This clone was seen a single time. This rearrangement joins TRBV10-2 to TRBJ1-3; D is unclear. This CDR3 comprises 15 residues. Trimming took 6 bases from V and 0 from J, leaving 12 bases between them. Per the germline V gene, CDR1 is WSHSY and CDR2 is SAAADI. The chain's CDR3 is CASRADSSSGNTIYF. CDR3 DNA: TGCGCCAGCAGAGCCGACTCAAGCTCTGGAAACACCATATATTTT.

The chain has TRBV3-1 (or the pseudogene TRBV3-2) and TRBJ1-6; 7 bases are a match to TRBD1. This CDR3 has 15 amino acids. Looked up from germline, CDR1 is LGHDT and CDR2 is YNNKEL (reference sequence). The V and J ends lost 4 bases and 8 bases, in that order; junction bases with no gene match: 8. CDR3 DNA: TGTGCCAGCAGCCGCAGGGGGGCTGAGGATTCACCCCTCCACTTT. As protein: CASSRRGAEDSPLHF.

The rearrangement links TRBV7-9 to TRBJ2-2; 8 nucleotides line up with TRBD1. CDR3 length: 16 amino acids. In germline, CDR1 is SEHNR, CDR2 FQNEAQ (reference sequence). The trim removed 0 bases at V and 12 bases at J, leaving 12 bases unmatched. This chain's CDR3 is CASSLAGHGQGRKLFF. For the CDR3, the DNA is TGTGCCAGCAGCTTAGCCGGTCATGGACAGGGAAGGAAGCTGTTTTTT.

The chain has TRBV6-1 and TRBJ2-3, with D tentatively TRBD2 (6 bases). Germline V gene sequence: CDR1 MNHNS, CDR2 SASEGT. Between the trimmed V and J ends, which lost 2 bases and 0 bases, there was a span of 9 bases. This CDR3 contains 15 residues. CDR3 region: CASSESEGSTDTQYF. The CDR3 nucleotides are TGTGCCAGCAGTGAATCGGAGGGGAGCACAGATACGCAGTATTTT.

The CDR3: CASSHPESYEQYF. The CDR3 bases are TGTGCCAGCAGCCATCCAGAGTCCTACGAGCAGTACTTC. The V gene is TRBV3-1 (or the pseudogene TRBV3-2), the J gene TRBJ2-7, with unresolved D. The CDR3 is 13 residues long. V lost 3 bases, J lost 1 base, and 7 bases lay in between. Germline CDR1 and CDR2: LGHDT and YNNKEL (reference sequence).

The chain is built from TRBV27 and TRBJ1-5; weak D call: TRBD1 (5 bases). The CDR3 length is 17 residues. Trimming cost V 0 bases and J 4 bases, with 16 bases left between them. Germline V CDR1 and CDR2: MNHEY, SMNVEV (reference sequence). The CDR3 sequence is CASSLSGVPQGNQPQHF. In nucleotides, the CDR3 is TGTGCCAGCAGTTTATCGGGCGTCCCCCAGGGTAATCAGCCCCAGCATTTT.

This clone has a handful of counts. This chain joins TRBV11-2 and TRBJ1-1; perhaps TRBD1 as D (6 bases). Germline V gene lookup returns CDR1 SGHAT and CDR2 FQNNGV. V lost 1 base to trimming and J lost 4 bases, with 10 bases between them. The CDR3 is 14 residues long. The CDR3 nucleotides read TGTGCCAGCAGCTTAGGGGGGGCTGGCACTGAAGCTTTCTTT. This encodes CASSLGGAGTEAFF.

The chain uses TRBV28 and TRBJ2-7; D is perhaps TRBD1 (6 bases). Per the germline V gene, CDR1 is MDHEN and CDR2 is SYDVKM. The CDR3 has 17 residues. The ends were cut back, 7 bases at V and 0 bases at J, with 22 bases in the middle. The CDR3 nucleotides are TGTGCCAGCATACCACTTCCTTGGGACAACCACTCCTACGAGCAGTACTTC. This codes for CASIPLPWDNHSYEQYF.

This clone was seen once. The chain recombines TRBV2 with TRBJ2-7; D may be TRBD1 (6 bases). Germline CDR1 reads SNHLY; CDR2 reads FYNNEI. The CDR3 runs to 15 residues. V was clipped by 7 bases and J by 5 bases, with 21 bases between them. CDR3 loop: CASTLGAGASNEQYF. CDR3 bases: TGTGCCAGCACCCTGGGGGCAGGGGCTTCCAACGAGCAGTACTTC. Combining the CDR3 with reference TRBV2 and TRBJ2-7 gives the whole variable domain EPEVTQTPSHQVTQMGQEVILRCVPISNHLYFYWYRQILGQKVEFLVSFYNNEISEKSEIFDDQFSVERPDGSNFTLKIRSTKLEDSAMYFCASTLGAGASNEQYFGPGTRLTVT.